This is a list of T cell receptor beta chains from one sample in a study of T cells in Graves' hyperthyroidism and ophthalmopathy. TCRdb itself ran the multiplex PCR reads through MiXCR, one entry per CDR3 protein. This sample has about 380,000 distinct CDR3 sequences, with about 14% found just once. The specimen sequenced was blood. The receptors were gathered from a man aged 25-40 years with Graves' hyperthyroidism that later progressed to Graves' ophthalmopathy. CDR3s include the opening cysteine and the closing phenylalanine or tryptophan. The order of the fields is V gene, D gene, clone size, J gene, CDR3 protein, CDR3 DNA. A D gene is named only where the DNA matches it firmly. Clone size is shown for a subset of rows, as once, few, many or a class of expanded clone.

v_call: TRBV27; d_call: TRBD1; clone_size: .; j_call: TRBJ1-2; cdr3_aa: CASSLQGEGGYTF; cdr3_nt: TGTGCCAGCAGTCTCCAGGGGGAGGGTGGCTACACCTTC
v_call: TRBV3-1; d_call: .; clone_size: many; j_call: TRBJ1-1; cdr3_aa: CASSQEYITEAFF; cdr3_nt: TGTGCCAGCAGCCAAGAATATATTACTGAAGCTTTCTTT
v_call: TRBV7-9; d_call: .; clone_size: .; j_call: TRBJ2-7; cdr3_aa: CASSLGHSQYF; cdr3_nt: TGTGCCAGCAGCTTAGGACACTCGCAGTACTTC
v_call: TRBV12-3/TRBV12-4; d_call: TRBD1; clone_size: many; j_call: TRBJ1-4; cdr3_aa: CASSRDRASEKLFF; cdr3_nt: TGTGCCAGCAGCCGAGACAGGGCCAGTGAAAAACTGTTTTTT
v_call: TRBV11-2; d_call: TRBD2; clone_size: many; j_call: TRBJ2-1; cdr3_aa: CASSPQGSGGSNEQFF; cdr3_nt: TGTGCCAGCAGCCCCCAAGGTAGCGGGGGATCCAATGAGCAGTTCTTC
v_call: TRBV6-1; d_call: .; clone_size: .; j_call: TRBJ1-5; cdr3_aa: CASQPGLNQPQHF; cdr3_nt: TGTGCCAGCCAACCAGGGCTTAATCAGCCCCAGCATTTT
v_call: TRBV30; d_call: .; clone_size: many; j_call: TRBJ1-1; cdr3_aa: CAWIKFLGGTEAFF; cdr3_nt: TGTGCCTGGATTAAATTTCTAGGGGGCACTGAAGCTTTCTTT
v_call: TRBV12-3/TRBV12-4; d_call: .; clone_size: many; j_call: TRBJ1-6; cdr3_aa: CASSPQVYYNSPLHF; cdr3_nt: TGTGCCAGCAGTCCACAGGTTTACTATAATTCACCCCTCCACTTT
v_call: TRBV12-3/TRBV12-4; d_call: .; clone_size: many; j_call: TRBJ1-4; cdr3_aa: CASSYRDGNEKLFF; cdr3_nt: TGTGCCAGCAGTTACCGGGACGGAAATGAAAAACTGTTTTTT
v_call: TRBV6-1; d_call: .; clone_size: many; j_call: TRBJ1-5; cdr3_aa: CASSEKQPQHF; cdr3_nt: TGTGCCAGCAGTGAGAAGCAGCCCCAGCATTTT
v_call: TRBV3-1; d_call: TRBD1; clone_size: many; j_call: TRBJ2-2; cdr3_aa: CASSQGSGTANTGELFF; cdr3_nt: TGTGCCAGCAGCCAAGGATCCGGGACAGCGAACACCGGGGAGCTGTTTTTT
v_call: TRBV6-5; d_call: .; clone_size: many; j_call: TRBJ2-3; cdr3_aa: CASSYSAGTDTQYF; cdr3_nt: TGTGCCAGCAGTTACTCGGCGGGCACAGATACGCAGTATTTT
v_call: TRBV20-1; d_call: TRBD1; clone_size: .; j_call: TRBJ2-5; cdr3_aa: CSANRGEETQYF; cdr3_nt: TGCAGTGCCAACAGGGGAGAAGAGACCCAGTACTTC
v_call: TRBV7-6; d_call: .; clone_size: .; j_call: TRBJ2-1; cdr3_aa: CASSLAGNSYNEQFF; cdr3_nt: TGTGCCAGCAGCTTAGCAGGGAACTCCTACAATGAGCAGTTCTTC
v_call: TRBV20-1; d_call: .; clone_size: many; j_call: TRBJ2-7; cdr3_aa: CSARGIEQYF; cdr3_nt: TGCAGTGCTAGAGGGATCGAGCAGTACTTC
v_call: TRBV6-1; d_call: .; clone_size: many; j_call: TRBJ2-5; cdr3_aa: CASEAVRGNQETQYF; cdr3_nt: TGTGCCAGCGAGGCAGTCCGGGGGAACCAAGAGACCCAGTACTTC
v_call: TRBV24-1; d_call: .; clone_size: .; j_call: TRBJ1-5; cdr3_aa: CATGGGGNQPQHF; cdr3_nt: TGTGCCACCGGAGGGGGGGGCAATCAGCCCCAGCATTTT
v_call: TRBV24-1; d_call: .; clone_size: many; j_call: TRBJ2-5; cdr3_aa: CATTGAGQETQYF; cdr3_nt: TGTGCCACCACAGGGGCAGGCCAAGAGACCCAGTACTTC
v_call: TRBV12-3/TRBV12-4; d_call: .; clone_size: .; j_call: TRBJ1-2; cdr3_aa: CASSLGIANYGYTF; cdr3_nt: TGTGCCAGCAGTTTGGGGATAGCTAACTATGGCTACACCTTC
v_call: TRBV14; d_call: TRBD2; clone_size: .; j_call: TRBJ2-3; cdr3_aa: CASSQKKGLAGPDTQYF; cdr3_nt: TGTGCCAGCAGCCAAAAGAAGGGACTAGCGGGGCCAGATACGCAGTATTTT
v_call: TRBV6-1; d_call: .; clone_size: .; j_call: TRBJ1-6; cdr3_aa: CASSVGHWVYNSPLHF; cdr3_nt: TGTGCCAGCAGTGTGGGACATTGGGTCTATAATTCACCCCTCCACTTT
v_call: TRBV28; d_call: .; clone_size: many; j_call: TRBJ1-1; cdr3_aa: CASTLGMAAEAFF; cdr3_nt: TGTGCCAGCACCCTGGGGATGGCCGCTGAAGCTTTCTTT
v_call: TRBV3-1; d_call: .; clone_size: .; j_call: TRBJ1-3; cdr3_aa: CASSPISSGNTIYF; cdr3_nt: TGTGCCAGCAGCCCTATTAGCTCTGGAAACACCATATATTTT
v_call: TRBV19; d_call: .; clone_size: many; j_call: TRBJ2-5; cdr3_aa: CASSIFETQYF; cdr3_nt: TGTGCCAGTAGTATCTTCGAGACCCAGTACTTC
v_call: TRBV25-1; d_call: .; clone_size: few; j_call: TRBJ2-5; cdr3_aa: CASSESRTRFLGETQYF; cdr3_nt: TGTGCCAGCAGTGAAAGCCGTACTCGTTTTCTAGGGGAGACCCAGTACTTC